What follows are 22 T cell receptor beta chains derived from one specimen sequenced in a study of cytomegalovirus exposure and HLA in healthy donors. Both 60 Vbeta primers and 13 Jbeta primers went into the PCR. Sequenced by immunoSEQ multiplex PCR; TCRdb stores in-frame clones only, minus some. This table holds 100,000 to 150,000 clones, about 79% found once. Source material: PBMCs. The source of these receptors is a man aged 45-65 years in good health and CMV-seronegative.

The chain couples TRBV29-1 to TRBJ1-1, with D maybe TRBD1 (6 bases). The CDR3 sequence is 13 residues long. With 7 bases removed from V and 1 base from J, the gap between germline ends came to 13 bases. Looked up from germline, CDR1 is SQVTM and CDR2 is ANQGSEA. The CDR3 bases are TGCAGCGCTAGCACAGGGACGAACACTGAAGCTTTCTTT. Protein: CSASTGTNTEAFF. The whole variable domain, filled in from reference TRBV29-1 and TRBJ1-1, reads SAVISQKPSRDICQRGTSLTIQCQVDSQVTMMFWYRQQPGQSLTLIATANQGSEATYESGFVIDKFPISRPNLTFSTLTVSNMSPEDSSIYLCSASTGTNTEAFFGQGTRLTVV.

V and J are TRBV4-1 and TRBJ2-5, with 7 positions matching TRBD2. The J segment lost 4 bases and the V segment lost 4 bases, leaving 9 bases of the junction unmatched. Looked up from germline, CDR1 is MGHRA and CDR2 is YSYEKL. This CDR3 has 15 residues. The chain's CDR3 is CASSRGGTVGETQYF. The CDR3 DNA follows: TGCGCCAGCAGCCGCGGGGGAACCGTCGGAGAGACCCAGTACTTC.

This chain connects TRBV28 to TRBJ1-4; 7 bases are a match to TRBD1. Germline V gene data show CDR1 as MDHEN and CDR2 as SYDVKM. V trimming: 5 bases; J trimming: 6 bases; junction bases outside the gene matches: 15. The CDR3 extends over 17 amino acids. CDR3 sequence reads: CASSPPRQGREYEKLFF. As DNA, the CDR3 is TGTGCCAGCAGTCCCCCCCGACAGGGAAGAGAATATGAAAAACTGTTTTTT.

A few counts support this clone. This sequence joins TRBV9 and TRBJ2-7, with D tentatively TRBD1 (6 bases). The CDR3 length is 14 residues. Germline V gives CDR1 SGDLS, CDR2 YYNGEE. V gave up 4 bases and J gave up 2 bases, with 13 bases separating them. The CDR3 reads CASSTTGKPYEQYF. CDR3 DNA: TGTGCCAGCAGCACCACAGGGAAACCCTACGAGCAGTACTTC.

The chain joins TRBV6-6 to TRBJ1-1; no definite D call. The V gene's germline CDR1 is MNHNY and CDR2 SVGAGI (reference sequence). V was clipped by 11 bases and J by 4 bases, with 17 bases between them. The CDR3 sequence is 13 residues long. The CDR3 is CALSRGIGTEAFF. CDR3 nucleotides: TGTGCCCTCTCGAGAGGGATCGGCACTGAAGCTTTCTTT.

The rearrangement uses TRBV6-5 and TRBJ1-3; possibly TRBD1 for D (5 bases). The CDR3 has 15 amino acids. V dropped 2 bases and J dropped 3 bases, with 11 bases sitting between them. CDR1 is MNHEY and CDR2 is SVGAGI in the germline V gene. CDR3 sequence reads: CASSYTRAGGNTIYF. The CDR3 DNA sequence: TGTGCCAGCAGTTACACCAGGGCCGGTGGAAACACCATATATTTT.

This rearrangement joins TRBV12-5 to TRBJ2-5; unclear D gene. This CDR3 has 13 amino acids. Germline V gene sequence: CDR1 LGHNT, CDR2 FRNRAP. V lost 6 bases and J 5 bases, leaving 13 bases between the germline ends. The CDR3 sequence is CASGSKLVETQYF. The CDR3 DNA is TGTGCTAGTGGGAGTAAATTGGTGGAGACCCAGTACTTC.

V usage is TRBV6-4 and J usage is TRBJ2-1; 10 nucleotides line up with TRBD2. The CDR3 spans 15 residues. From germline, CDR1 is MRHNA and CDR2 SNTAGT. V gave up 0 bases and J gave up 8 bases; unmatched junction bases: 4. CDR3 coding DNA: TGTGCCAGCAGTGACTCGACTAGCGGGTCACATGAGCAGTTCTTC. As protein: CASSDSTSGSHEQFF.

The V call is TRBV5-1, the J call TRBJ2-7, with 9 bases matching TRBD1. With 4 bases clipped from V and 2 bases from J, the junction kept 10 bases outside the gene matches. Germline V gene data show CDR1 as SGHRS and CDR2 as YFSETQ. This CDR3 has 16 residues. CDR3 protein: CASSVSTGTGPYEQYF. CDR3 in DNA: TGCGCCAGCAGCGTATCCACCGGGACAGGGCCCTACGAGCAGTACTTC.

This rearrangement joins TRBV5-6 to TRBJ1-1; D call uncertain. Germline lookup yields CDR1 SGHDT and CDR2 YYEEEE. This CDR3 has 12 residues. V was cut by 0 bases and J by 4 bases, with 4 bases left in between. The CDR3 bases are TGTGCCAGCAGCTTGGTCGGCACTGAAGCTTTCTTT. The encoded protein is CASSLVGTEAFF. Filled out from reference TRBV5-6 and TRBJ1-1, the complete variable domain reads DAGVTQSPTHLIKTRGQQVTLRCSPKSGHDTVSWYQQALGQGPQFIFQYYEEEERQRGNFPDRFSGHQFPNYSSELNVNALLLGDSALYLCASSLVGTEAFFGQGTRLTVV.

The J gene is TRBJ2-7, the V gene TRBV5-6; D unclear. From germline, CDR1 is SGHDT and CDR2 YYEEEE. V was cut by 3 bases and J by 3 bases, with 4 bases left in between. This CDR3 comprises 11 residues. The CDR3 reads CASSSVYEQYF. Written as DNA, the CDR3 is TGTGCCAGCAGCTCGGTCTACGAGCAGTACTTC.

V and J are TRBV6-1 and TRBJ1-5, with D uncertain. Trimming pared 3 bases from V and 0 bases from J, leaving 9 bases between. Germline CDR1 is MNHNS and CDR2 is SASEGT. The CDR3 is 15 residues long. CDR3 sequence reads: CASSDAADSNQPQHF. As DNA, the CDR3 is TGTGCCAGCAGTGATGCGGCAGATAGCAATCAGCCCCAGCATTTT.

The J gene is TRBJ1-1, the V gene TRBV29-1; weak D call: TRBD1 (5 bases). Germline loops: CDR1 SQVTM, CDR2 ANQGSEA. The CDR3 is made up of 15 amino acids. V lost 2 bases and J lost 0, with 13 bases in between. CDR3 in DNA: TGCAGCGTTGAACGGGGGTACGGGATGAACACTGAAGCTTTCTTT. It encodes CSVERGYGMNTEAFF.

The chain carries TRBV5-8 and TRBJ1-4, with D possibly matching TRBD1 (5 bases). The CDR3 runs to 16 residues. The V and J ends lost 3 bases and 7 bases respectively, with 19 bases between them. Per germline, CDR1 SGHTS and CDR2 YDEGEE. The CDR3 here is CASSSGLQAALEKLFF. The CDR3 DNA sequence: TGTGCCAGCAGCTCGGGACTCCAGGCGGCACTTGAAAAACTGTTTTTT.

V usage is TRBV4-1 and J usage is TRBJ1-1; 7 nucleotides line up with TRBD1. The germline gives CDR1 MGHRA, CDR2 YSYEKL. This CDR3 region has 16 residues. V shed 1 base, J shed 8 bases, and the junction held 13 bases outside the gene matches. The DNA for the CDR3 is TGCGCCAGCAGCCAAGTGTCGCTTTGGCAGGGGGTAGAAGCTTTCTTT. Translation gives CASSQVSLWQGVEAFF.

Note on this clone: The same CDR3 can be traced to other DNA sequences in this sample. This chain connects TRBV30 to TRBJ1-6, with unresolved D. V lost 5 bases, J lost 5 bases, and 7 bases lay in between. The germline CDR1 and CDR2 sequences are GTSNPN and SVGIG (reference sequence). The CDR3 spans 12 residues. CDR3: CAWGRDNSPLHF. CDR3 nucleotide sequence: TGTGCCTGGGGGCGGGATAATTCACCCCTCCACTTT. Supplemented by reference TRBV30 and TRBJ1-6, the full variable domain reads SQTIHQWPATLVQPVGSPLSLECTVEGTSNPNLYWYRQAAGRGLQLLFYSVGIGQISSEVPQNLSASRPQDRQFILSSKKLLLSDSGFYLCAWGRDNSPLHFGNGTRLTVT.

V and J are TRBV21-1 and TRBJ1-1; TRBD1, as called in the table, went unchecked against the DNA. TRBV21-1 corresponds to a pseudogene. This CDR3 has 15 residues. The CDR3 nucleotides are TGTGCCAGCAGCAAAGCCCCAGGGGGCGGCACTGAAGCTTTCTTT. Its translation: CASSKAPGGGTEAFF.

The J gene is TRBJ1-3, the V gene TRBV7-6, with a weak D call TRBD1 (6 bases). Trimming pared 1 base from V and 6 bases from J, leaving 13 bases between. CDR1 and CDR2 (germline): SGHVS, FNYEAQ. The CDR3 loop spans 15 amino acids. Written as DNA, the CDR3 is TGTGCCAGCAGCTTAGGGGTCAGGGGATTAAACACCATATATTTT. Encoded protein: CASSLGVRGLNTIYF. Together with reference TRBV7-6 and TRBJ1-3, the CDR3 gives the full variable domain: GAGVSQSPRYKVTKRGQDVALRCDPISGHVSLYWYRQALGQGPEFLTYFNYEAQQDKSGLPNDRFSAERPEGSISTLTIQRTEQRDSAMYRCASSLGVRGLNTIYFGEGSWLTVV.

In the case of this clone: Other DNA sequences in the same sample also yield this CDR3. The chain couples TRBV11-2 to TRBJ2-7, with D unresolved. CDR1 SGHAT and CDR2 FQNNGV come from the germline V gene. The CDR3 has 11 amino acids. Trimming pared 3 bases from V and 3 bases from J, leaving 3 bases between. CDR3 sequence reads: CASSFRYEQYF. CDR3 nucleotides: TGTGCCAGCAGCTTCCGCTACGAGCAGTACTTC.

The V and J genes are TRBV7-3 and TRBJ2-3; TRBD2 aligns across 8 bases. CDR3 length: 14 amino acids. The V segment lost 4 bases and the J segment 7 bases; nucleotides outside the gene matches: 7. Germline CDR1 is SGHTA and CDR2 is FQGTGA. The chain's CDR3 is CASSSRLAINTQYF. In nucleotides, the CDR3 is TGTGCCAGCAGCTCTAGACTAGCGATAAATACGCAGTATTTT.

As DNA, the CDR3 is TGTGCCAGTAGTATAGGACTAGCAGACAACAATGAGCAGTTCTTC. It is translated as CASSIGLADNNEQFF. This chain uses TRBV19 with TRBJ2-1, with 7 bases identical to TRBD2. Germline-derived CDR1 and CDR2 are LNHDA and SQIVND (reference sequence). The CDR3 extends over 15 amino acids. With V trimmed by 1 base and J by 5 bases, 5 bases remained unmatched.

This clone was detected a few times. The chain couples TRBV6-5 to TRBJ2-7, with D maybe TRBD2 (6 bases). Germline CDR1 and CDR2: MNHEY and SVGAGI. This CDR3 region has 12 residues. The germline V and J ends were trimmed by 8 bases and 6 bases, with 14 bases remaining between them. CDR3 in amino acids: CASGGRGREQYF. The CDR3 DNA sequence: TGTGCCAGCGGGGGGAGAGGGCGCGAGCAGTACTTC.